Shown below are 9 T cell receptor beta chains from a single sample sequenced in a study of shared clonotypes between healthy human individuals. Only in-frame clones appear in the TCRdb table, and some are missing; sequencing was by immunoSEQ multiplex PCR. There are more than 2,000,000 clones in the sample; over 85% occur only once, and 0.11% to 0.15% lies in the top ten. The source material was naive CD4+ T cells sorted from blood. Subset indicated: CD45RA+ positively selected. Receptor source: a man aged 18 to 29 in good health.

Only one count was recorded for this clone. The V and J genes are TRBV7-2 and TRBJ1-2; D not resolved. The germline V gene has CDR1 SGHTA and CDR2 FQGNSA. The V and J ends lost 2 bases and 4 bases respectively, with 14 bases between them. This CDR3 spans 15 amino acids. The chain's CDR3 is CASSLRPGVIYGYTF. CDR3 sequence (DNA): TGTGCCAGCAGCTTAAGACCCGGGGTTATCTATGGCTACACCTTC.

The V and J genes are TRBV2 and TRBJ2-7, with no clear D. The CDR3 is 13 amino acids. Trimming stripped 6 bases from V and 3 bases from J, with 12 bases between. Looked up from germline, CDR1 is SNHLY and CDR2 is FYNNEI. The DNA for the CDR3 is TGTGCCAGCAGGGAACCCCCTTTCTACGAGCAGTACTTC. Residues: CASREPPFYEQYF.

CDR3 in DNA: TGCAGCGAACGGACTAGCGGGGGACAGCAGTTCTTC. Residues: CSERTSGGQQFF. This chain connects TRBV29-1 to TRBJ2-1; 13 bases map to TRBD2. V lost 7 bases to trimming and J lost 11 bases; unmatched junction nucleotides: 5. The germline V gene has CDR1 SQVTM and CDR2 ANQGSEA. There are 12 residues in the CDR3.

CDR3 in amino acids: CASSLAFGTTYEQYF. DNA for the CDR3: TGTGCCAGCAGCTTAGCTTTCGGGACCACCTACGAGCAGTACTTC. V gene TRBV11-2 combines with J gene TRBJ2-7, with D possibly called TRBD1 or TRBD2 (5 bases each). CDR3 length: 15 residues. V was clipped by 1 base and J by 2 bases, with 12 bases between them. Per the germline V gene, CDR1 is SGHAT and CDR2 is FQNNGV.

Written as DNA, the CDR3 is TGCGCCAGCAGCCAGGACCCGACTAGTACCGCCGGAGATACGCAGTATTTT. This sequence encodes CASSQDPTSTAGDTQYF. The chain carries TRBV4-1 and TRBJ2-3, with D maybe TRBD2 (6 bases). Germline CDR1 and CDR2: MGHRA and YSYEKL. CDR3 size: 17 residues. Trimming removed 3 bases at V and 5 bases at J, with 21 bases between.

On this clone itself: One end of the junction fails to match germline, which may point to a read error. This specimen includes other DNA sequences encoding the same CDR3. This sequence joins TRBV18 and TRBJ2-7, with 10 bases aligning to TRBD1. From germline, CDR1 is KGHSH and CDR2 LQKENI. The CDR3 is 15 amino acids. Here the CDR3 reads CASSPQDRGTYEQYF. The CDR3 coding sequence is TGTGCCAGCTCCCCACAGGACAGGGGGACCTACGAGCAGTACTTC.

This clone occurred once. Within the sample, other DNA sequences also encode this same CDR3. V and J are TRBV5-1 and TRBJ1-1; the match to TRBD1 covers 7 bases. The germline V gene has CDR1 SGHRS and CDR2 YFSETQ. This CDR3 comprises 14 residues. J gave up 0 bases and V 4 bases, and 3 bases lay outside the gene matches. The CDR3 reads CASSTGQLNTEAFF. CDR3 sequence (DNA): TGCGCCAGCAGCACGGGACAGTTGAACACTGAAGCTTTCTTT.

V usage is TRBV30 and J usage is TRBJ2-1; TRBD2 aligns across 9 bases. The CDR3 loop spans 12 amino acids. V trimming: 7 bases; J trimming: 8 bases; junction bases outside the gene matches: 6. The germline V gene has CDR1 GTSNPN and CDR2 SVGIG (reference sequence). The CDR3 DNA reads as TGTGCCTCTGGGACTAGCAGGTATGAGCAGTTCTTC. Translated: CASGTSRYEQFF.

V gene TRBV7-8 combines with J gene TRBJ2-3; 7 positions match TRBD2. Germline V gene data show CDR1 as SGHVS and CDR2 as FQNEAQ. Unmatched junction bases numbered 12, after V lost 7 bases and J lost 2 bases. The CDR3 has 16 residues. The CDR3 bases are TGTGCCAGCACCGCCATAGGGACTAAGAACACAGATACGCAGTATTTT. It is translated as CASTAIGTKNTDTQYF.